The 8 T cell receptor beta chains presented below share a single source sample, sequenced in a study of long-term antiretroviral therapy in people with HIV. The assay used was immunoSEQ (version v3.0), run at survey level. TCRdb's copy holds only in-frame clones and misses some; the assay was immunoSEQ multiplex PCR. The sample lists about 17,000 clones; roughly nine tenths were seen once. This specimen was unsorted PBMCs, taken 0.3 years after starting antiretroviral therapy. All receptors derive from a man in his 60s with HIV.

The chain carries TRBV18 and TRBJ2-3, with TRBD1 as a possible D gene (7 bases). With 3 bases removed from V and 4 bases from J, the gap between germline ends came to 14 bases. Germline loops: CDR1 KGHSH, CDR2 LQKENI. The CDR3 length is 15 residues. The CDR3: CASSPLAGGSDTQYF. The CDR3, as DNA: TGTGCCAGCTCACCCCTTGCAGGGGGGTCAGATACGCAGTATTTT.

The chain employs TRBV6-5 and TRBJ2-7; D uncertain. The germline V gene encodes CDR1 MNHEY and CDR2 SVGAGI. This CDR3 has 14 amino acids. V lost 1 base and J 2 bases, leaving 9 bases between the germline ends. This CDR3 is CASSYYHKTYEQYF. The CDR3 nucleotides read TGTGCCAGCAGTTACTATCACAAGACCTACGAGCAGTACTTC.

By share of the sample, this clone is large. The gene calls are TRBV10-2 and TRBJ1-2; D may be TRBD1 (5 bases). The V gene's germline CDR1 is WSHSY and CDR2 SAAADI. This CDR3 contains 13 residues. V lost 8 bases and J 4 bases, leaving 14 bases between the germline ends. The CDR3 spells CASHSGSGYGYTF. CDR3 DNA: TGCGCCAGCCATTCAGGGTCGGGCTATGGCTACACCTTC.

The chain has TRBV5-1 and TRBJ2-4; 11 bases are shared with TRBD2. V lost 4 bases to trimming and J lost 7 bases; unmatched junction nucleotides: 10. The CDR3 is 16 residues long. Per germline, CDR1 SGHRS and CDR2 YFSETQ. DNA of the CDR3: TGCGCCAGCAGCACTCTAGCGGGGGGAGACCAGAACATTCAGTACTTC. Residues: CASSTLAGGDQNIQYF.

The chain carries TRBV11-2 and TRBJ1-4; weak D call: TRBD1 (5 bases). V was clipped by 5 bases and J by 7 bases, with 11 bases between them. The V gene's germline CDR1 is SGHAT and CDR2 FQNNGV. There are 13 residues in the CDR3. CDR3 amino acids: CASSTRVSEKLFF. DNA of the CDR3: TGTGCCAGCAGCACCAGGGTTTCTGAAAAACTGTTTTTT.

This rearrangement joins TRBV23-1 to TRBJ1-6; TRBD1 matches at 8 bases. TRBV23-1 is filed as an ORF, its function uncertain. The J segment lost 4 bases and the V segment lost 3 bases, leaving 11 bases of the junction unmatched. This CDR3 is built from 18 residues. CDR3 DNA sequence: TGCGCCAGCAGTCACCTTACGGACAGGGAATCGTATAATTCACCCCTCCACTTT. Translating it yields CASSHLTDRESYNSPLHF.

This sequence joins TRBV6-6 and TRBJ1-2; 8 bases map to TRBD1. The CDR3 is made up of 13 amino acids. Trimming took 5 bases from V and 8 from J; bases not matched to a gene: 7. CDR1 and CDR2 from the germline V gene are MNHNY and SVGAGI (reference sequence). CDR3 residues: CASSKTGGRGYTF. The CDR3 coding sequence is TGTGCCAGCAGTAAAACAGGGGGTCGGGGCTACACCTTC.

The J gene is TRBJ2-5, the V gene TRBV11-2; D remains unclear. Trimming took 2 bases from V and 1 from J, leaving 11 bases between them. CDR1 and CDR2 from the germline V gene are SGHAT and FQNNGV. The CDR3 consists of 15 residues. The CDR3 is CASSLIRNLQETQYF. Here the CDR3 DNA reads TGTGCCAGCAGCTTAATACGGAACCTCCAAGAGACCCAGTACTTC.